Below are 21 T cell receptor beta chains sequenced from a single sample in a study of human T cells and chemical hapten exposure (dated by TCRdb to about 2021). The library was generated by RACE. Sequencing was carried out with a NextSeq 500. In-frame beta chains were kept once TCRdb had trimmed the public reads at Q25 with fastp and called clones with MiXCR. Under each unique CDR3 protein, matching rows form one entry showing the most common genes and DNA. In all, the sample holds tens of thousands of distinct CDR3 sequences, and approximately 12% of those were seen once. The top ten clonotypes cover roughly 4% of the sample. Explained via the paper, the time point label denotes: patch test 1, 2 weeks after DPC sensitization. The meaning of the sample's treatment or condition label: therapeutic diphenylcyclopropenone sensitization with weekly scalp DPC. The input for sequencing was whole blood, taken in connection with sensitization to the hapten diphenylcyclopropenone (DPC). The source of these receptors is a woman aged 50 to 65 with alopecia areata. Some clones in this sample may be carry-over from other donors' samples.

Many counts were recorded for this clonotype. The CDR3 reads CSVGTRLTEEAFF. DNA for the CDR3: TGCAGCGTGGGGACAAGACTTACCGAGGAAGCTTTCTTT. This rearrangement joins TRBV29-1 to TRBJ1-1, with D possibly being TRBD1 (6 bases). The CDR3 is 13 residues long. Germline values: CDR1 SQVTM, CDR2 ANQGSEA. Trimming took 6 bases from V and 8 from J, leaving 19 bases between them.

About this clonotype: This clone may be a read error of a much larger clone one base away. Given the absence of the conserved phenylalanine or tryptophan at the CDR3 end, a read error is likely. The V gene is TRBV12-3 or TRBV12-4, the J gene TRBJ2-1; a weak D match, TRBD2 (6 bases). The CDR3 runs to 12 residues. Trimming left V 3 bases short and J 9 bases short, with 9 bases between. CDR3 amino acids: CASSFGGTEQFS. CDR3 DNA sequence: TGTGCCAGCAGTTTCGGAGGGACTGAGCAGTTCTCC.

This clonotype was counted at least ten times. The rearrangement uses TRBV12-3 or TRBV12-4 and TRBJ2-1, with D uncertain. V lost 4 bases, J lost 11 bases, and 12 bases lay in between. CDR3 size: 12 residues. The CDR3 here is CASSSPAQKQFF. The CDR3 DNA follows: TGTGCCAGCAGTTCCCCCGCCCAAAAGCAGTTCTTC.

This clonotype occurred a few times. CDR3 sequence reads: CASTSGVVWTGELFF. CDR3 bases: TGTGCCAGTACCTCAGGGGTTGTCTGGACCGGGGAGCTGTTTTTT. The V and J genes are TRBV19 and TRBJ2-2, with a tentative D call TRBD1 (6 bases). CDR3 length equals 15 residues. The ends were cut back, 7 bases at V and 5 bases at J, with 17 bases in the middle. The germline gives CDR1 LNHDA, CDR2 SQIVND (reference sequence).

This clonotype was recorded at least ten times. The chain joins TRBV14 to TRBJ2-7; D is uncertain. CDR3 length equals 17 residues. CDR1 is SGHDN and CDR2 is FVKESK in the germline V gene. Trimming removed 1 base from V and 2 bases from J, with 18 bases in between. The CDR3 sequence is CASSQVAPTGIPYEQYF. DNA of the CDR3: TGTGCCAGCAGCCAAGTCGCCCCGACGGGCATCCCCTACGAGCAGTACTTC. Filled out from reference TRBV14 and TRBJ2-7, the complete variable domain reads EAGVTQFPSHSVIEKGQTVTLRCDPISGHDNLYWYRRVMGKEIKFLLHFVKESKQDESGMPNNRFLAERTGGTYSTLKVQPAELEDSGVYFCASSQVAPTGIPYEQYFGPGTRLTVT.

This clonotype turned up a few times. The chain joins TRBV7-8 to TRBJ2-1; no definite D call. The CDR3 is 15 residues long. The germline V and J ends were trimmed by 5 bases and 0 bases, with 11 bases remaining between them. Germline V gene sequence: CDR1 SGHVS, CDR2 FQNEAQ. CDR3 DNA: TGTGCCAGCAGCATCTTAGACGGCTCCTACAATGAGCAGTTCTTC. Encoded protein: CASSILDGSYNEQFF.

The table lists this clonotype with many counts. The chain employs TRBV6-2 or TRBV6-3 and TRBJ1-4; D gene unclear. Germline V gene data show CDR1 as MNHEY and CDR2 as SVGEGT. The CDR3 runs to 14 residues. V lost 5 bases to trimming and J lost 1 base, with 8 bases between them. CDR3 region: CASSQRETNEKLFF. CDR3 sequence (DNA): TGTGCCAGCAGTCAGAGAGAAACTAATGAAAAACTGTTTTTT.

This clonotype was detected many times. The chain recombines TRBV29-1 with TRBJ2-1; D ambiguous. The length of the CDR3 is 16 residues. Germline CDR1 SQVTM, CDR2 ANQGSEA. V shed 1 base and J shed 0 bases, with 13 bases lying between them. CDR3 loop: CSVEGGWDNSYNEQFF. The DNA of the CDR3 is TGCAGCGTTGAAGGTGGTTGGGATAACTCCTACAATGAGCAGTTCTTC.

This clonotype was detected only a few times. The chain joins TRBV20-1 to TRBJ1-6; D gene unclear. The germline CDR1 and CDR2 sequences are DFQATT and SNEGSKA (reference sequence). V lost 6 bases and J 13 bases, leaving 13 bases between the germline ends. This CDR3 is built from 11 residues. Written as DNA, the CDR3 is TGCAGTGCCGGAGGTGGATCGCCCCTCCACTTT. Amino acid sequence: CSAGGGSPLHF.

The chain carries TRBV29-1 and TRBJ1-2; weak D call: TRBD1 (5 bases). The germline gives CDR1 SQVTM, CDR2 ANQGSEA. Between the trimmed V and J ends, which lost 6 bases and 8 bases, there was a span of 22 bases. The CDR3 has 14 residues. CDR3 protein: CSVDDSPIARGYTF. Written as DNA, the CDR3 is TGCAGCGTGGATGACAGTCCCATCGCCAGGGGCTACACCTTC. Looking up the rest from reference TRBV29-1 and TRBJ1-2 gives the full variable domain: SAVISQKPSRDICQRGTSLTIQCQVDSQVTMMFWYRQQPGQSLTLIATANQGSEATYESGFVIDKFPISRPNLTFSTLTVSNMSPEDSSIYLCSVDDSPIARGYTFGSGTRLTVV.

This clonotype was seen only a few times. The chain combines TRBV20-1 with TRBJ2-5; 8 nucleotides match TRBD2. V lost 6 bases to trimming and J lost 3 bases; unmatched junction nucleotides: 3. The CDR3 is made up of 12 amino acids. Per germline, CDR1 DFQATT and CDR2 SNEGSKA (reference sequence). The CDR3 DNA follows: TGCAGTGCCGGGACTAGGGAAGAGACCCAGTACTTC. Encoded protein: CSAGTREETQYF.

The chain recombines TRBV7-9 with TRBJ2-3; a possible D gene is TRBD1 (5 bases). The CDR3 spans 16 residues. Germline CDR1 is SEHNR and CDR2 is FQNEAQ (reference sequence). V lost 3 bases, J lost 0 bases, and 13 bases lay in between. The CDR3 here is CASSFMTTASTDTQYF. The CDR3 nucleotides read TGTGCCAGCAGCTTTATGACGACAGCTAGCACAGATACGCAGTATTTT.

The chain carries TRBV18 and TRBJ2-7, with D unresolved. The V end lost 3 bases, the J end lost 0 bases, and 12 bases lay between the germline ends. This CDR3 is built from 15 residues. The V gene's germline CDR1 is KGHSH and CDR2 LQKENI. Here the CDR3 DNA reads TGTGCCAGCTCACCCCCTGAGACCCACTCCTACGAGCAGTACTTC. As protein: CASSPPETHSYEQYF. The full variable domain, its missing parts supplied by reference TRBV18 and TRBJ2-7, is NAGVMQNPRHLVRRRGQEARLRCSPMKGHSHVYWYRQLPEEGLKFMVYLQKENIIDESGMPKERFSAEFPKEGPSILRIQQVVRGDSAAYFCASSPPETHSYEQYFGPGTRLTVT.

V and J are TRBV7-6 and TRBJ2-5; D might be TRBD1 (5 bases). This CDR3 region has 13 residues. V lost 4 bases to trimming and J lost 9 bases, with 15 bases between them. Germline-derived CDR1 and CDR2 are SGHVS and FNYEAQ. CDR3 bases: TGTGCCAGCAGCTCGACAGCGTTAGGGTCCCAGTACTTC. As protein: CASSSTALGSQYF. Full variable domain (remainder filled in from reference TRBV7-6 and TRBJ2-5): GAGVSQSPRYKVTKRGQDVALRCDPISGHVSLYWYRQALGQGPEFLTYFNYEAQQDKSGLPNDRFSAERPEGSISTLTIQRTEQRDSAMYRCASSSTALGSQYFGPGTRLLVL.

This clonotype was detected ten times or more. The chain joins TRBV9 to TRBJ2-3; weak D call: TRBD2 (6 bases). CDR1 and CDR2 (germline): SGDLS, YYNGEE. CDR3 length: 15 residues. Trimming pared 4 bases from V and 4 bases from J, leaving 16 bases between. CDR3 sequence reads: CASSPSGLVPDTQYF. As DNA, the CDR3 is TGTGCCAGCAGCCCAAGCGGGCTAGTGCCAGATACGCAGTATTTT.

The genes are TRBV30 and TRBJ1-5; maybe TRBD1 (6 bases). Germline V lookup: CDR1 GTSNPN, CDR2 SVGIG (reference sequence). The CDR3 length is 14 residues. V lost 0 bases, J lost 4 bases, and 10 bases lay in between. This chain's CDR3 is CAWSVRQGNQPQHF. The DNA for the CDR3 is TGTGCCTGGAGTGTACGCCAGGGGAATCAGCCCCAGCATTTT. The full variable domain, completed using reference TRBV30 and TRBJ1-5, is SQTIHQWPATLVQPVGSPLSLECTVEGTSNPNLYWYRQAAGRGLQLLFYSVGIGQISSEVPQNLSASRPQDRQFILSSKKLLLSDSGFYLCAWSVRQGNQPQHFGDGTRLSIL.

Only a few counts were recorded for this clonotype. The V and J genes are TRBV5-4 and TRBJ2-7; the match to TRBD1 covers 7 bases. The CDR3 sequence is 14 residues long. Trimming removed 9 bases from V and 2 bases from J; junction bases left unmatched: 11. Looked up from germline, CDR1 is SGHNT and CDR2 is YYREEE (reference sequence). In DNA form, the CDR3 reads TGTGCCACCAAGCCGAGACAGGGTACCTACGAGCAGTACTTC. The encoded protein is CATKPRQGTYEQYF.

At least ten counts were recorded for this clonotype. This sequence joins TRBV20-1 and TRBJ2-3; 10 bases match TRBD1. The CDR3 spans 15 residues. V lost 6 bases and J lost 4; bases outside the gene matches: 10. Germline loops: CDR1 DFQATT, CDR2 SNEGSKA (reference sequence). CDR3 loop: CSANPGQGSPDTQYF. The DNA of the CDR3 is TGCAGTGCCAACCCGGGACAGGGGTCTCCAGATACGCAGTATTTT.

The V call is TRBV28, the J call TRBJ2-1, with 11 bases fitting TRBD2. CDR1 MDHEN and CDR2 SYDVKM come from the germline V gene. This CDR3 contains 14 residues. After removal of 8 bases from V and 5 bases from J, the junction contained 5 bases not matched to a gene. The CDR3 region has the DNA TGTGCCAGCGGTAGACTAGCGGGGAACAATGAGCAGTTCTTC. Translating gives CASGRLAGNNEQFF.

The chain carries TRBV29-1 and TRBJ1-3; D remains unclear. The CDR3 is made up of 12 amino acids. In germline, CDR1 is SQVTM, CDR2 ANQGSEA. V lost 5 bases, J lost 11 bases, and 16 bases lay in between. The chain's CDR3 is CSVRWANGAIYF. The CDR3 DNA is TGCAGCGTTAGGTGGGCGAATGGCGCCATATATTTT. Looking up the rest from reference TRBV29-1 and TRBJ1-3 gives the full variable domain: SAVISQKPSRDICQRGTSLTIQCQVDSQVTMMFWYRQQPGQSLTLIATANQGSEATYESGFVIDKFPISRPNLTFSTLTVSNMSPEDSSIYLCSVRWANGAIYFGEGSWLTVV.

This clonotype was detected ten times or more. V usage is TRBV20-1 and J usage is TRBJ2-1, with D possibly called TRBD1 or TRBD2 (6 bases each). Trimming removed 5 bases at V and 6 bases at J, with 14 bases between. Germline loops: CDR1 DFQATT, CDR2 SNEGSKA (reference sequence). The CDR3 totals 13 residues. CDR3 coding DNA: TGCAGTGCTCGCCCGGGGGCGGGCAATGAGCAGTTCTTC. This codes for CSARPGAGNEQFF.